This TCR beta chain is from a study of radiotherapy plus CTLA-4 blockade in lung cancer. About the study: Among all patients, around 19% showed objective responses, while about 31% had disease control. The study's findings and limits: Reports state that early shifts in blood T cell clones, with interferon-beta, best predicted response. After treatment with radiotherapy plus ipilimumab, TCR clones that came from the tumor expanded in blood.

Generated by immunoSEQ multiplex PCR, the TCRdb table keeps only in-frame clones and is missing some. The repertoire holds over 100,000 clones, with 70% to 90% as singletons. CTLA-4 blockade with ipilimumab, together with focal radiation, was given to patients with chemo-refractory metastatic non-small-cell lung cancer. CDR1 is SGHAT, CDR2 FQNNGV, per germline. Trimming took off 8 bases at V and 5 bases at J, with 15 bases between the two ends. The CDR3 runs 14 residues. As regards this clone: The antigen is not known.

The chain has TRBV11-2 and TRBJ2-2; TRBD1 or TRBD2 may be the D gene (5 bases each). The TCR comes from a human donor with non-small cell lung cancer that progressed on radiotherapy plus ipilimumab. The sequences come from peripheral blood, collected from a patient treated with radiotherapy plus ipilimumab. The CDR3 reads CASRGDSGTGELFF. DNA for the CDR3: TGTGCCAGCCGGGGCGACTCGGGAACCGGGGAGCTGTTTTTT.